This TCR beta chain appears in the sequencing data of a study of OX40 agonist ivuxolimab in advanced cancers. General study results and limits: Not determined was the antigen specificity of the expanded peripheral T cells.

This clone was detected only once. Its antigen remains unknown. Sequencing was performed with immunoSEQ multiplex PCR; in TCRdb, only in-frame clones are kept and a portion is missing. The repertoire holds 50,000 to 70,000 clones, with roughly 81% as singletons. CDR3 length: 17 residues. The germline gives CDR1 MNHEY, CDR2 SMNVEV (reference sequence). J gave up 5 bases and V 5 bases, and 10 bases lay outside the gene matches. The sequence was obtained from an adult with an advanced solid tumor such as melanoma, head and neck, liver or kidney cancer. The rearrangement joins TRBV27 to TRBJ2-5; the match to TRBD2 covers 14 bases. The sequencing here drew on CD4+ or CD8+ T cells sorted from blood, taken in a trial of the OX40 agonist ivuxolimab. The CDR3 is CASSRTGTSGSGETQYF. The CDR3 nucleotides are TGTGCCAGCAGTCGAACCGGGACTAGCGGGAGTGGGGAGACCCAGTACTTC.